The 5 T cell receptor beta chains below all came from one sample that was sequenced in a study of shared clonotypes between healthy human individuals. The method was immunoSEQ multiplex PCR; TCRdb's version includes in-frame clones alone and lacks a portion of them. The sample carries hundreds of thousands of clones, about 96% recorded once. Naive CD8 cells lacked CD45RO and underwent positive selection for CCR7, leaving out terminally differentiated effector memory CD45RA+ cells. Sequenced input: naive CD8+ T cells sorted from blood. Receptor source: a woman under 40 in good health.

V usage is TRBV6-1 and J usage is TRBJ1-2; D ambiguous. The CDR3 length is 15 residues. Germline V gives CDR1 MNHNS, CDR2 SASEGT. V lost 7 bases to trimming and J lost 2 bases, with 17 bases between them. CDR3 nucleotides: TGTGCCAGCACGGGAGGAGGTGGGTTAAACTATGGCTACACCTTC. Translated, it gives CASTGGGGLNYGYTF.

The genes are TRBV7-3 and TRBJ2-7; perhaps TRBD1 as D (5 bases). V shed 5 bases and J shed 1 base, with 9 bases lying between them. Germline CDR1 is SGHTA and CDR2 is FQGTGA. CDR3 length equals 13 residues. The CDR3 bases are TGTGCCAGCAGCGTGGGGCATTCCTACGAGCAGTACTTC. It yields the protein CASSVGHSYEQYF.

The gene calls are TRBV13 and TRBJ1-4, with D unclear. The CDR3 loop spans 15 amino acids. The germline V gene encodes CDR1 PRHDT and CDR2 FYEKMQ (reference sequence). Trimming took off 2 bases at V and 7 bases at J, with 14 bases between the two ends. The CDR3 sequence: CASSLSPEVTEKLFF. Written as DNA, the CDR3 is TGTGCCAGCAGCTTATCCCCGGAGGTTACTGAAAAACTGTTTTTT.

The CDR3 reads CASSLAWTSGSYEQFF. Written as DNA, the CDR3 is TGTGCCAGCAGTTTAGCATGGACTAGCGGGAGTTATGAGCAGTTCTTC. The chain combines TRBV28 with TRBJ2-1; 13 bases map to TRBD2. The germline V gene has CDR1 MDHEN and CDR2 SYDVKM. The CDR3 spans 16 residues. V lost 2 bases to trimming and J lost 8 bases; unmatched junction nucleotides: 6.

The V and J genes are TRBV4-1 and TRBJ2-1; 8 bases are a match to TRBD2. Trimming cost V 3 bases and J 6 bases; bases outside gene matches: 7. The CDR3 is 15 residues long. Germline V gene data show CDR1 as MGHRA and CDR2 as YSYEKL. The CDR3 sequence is CASSQISGGVNEQFF. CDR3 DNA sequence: TGCGCCAGCAGCCAGATAAGCGGGGGAGTCAATGAGCAGTTCTTC.